There are many counts of the clone carrying this T cell receptor (beta chain). The antigen remains unidentified. MiXCR was run by TCRdb on the 5' RACE reads, yielding one entry per CDR3 protein. The sample holds about 500,000 distinct CDR3 sequences; about 5.7% are singletons and the top ten take under 4.5%. The data derive from a study of CD8 T cells in ankylosing spondylitis. General study points: What seemed typical of ankylosing spondylitis blood was a TCR beta motif built from 8 or 9 highly homologous variants.

Sequencing used blood, either unsorted or a sorted T cell fraction (not recorded which). The TCR originated in a male donor with ankylosing spondylitis.

The CDR3 DNA reads as TGCGCCAGCAGCCCAAGCGGTTCTACCTACAATGAGCAGTTCTTC. Its protein product is CASSPSGSTYNEQFF. The chain combines TRBV5-1 with TRBJ2-1; D is perhaps TRBD2 (5 bases). The CDR3 runs to 15 residues. Germline V gene lookup returns CDR1 SGHRS and CDR2 YFSETQ. V lost 4 bases, J lost 2 bases, and 13 bases lay in between.